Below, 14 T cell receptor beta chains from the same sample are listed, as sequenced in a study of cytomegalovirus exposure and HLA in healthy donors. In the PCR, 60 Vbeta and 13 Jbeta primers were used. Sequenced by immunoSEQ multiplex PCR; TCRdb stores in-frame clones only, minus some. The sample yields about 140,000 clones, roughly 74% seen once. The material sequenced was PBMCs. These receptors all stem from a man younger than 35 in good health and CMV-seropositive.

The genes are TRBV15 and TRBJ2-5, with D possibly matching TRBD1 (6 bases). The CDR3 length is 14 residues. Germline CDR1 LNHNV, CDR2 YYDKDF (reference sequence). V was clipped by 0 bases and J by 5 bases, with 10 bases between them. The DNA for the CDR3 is TGTGCCACCAGCAGAGACAGGGGTACGGAGACCCAGTACTTC. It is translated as CATSRDRGTETQYF.

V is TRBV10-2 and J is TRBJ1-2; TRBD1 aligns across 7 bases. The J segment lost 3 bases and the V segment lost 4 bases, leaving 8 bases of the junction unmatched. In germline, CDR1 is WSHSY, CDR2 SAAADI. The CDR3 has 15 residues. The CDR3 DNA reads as TGCGCCAGCAGTGGCTCTCTGACAGGGCACTATGGCTACACCTTC. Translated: CASSGSLTGHYGYTF.

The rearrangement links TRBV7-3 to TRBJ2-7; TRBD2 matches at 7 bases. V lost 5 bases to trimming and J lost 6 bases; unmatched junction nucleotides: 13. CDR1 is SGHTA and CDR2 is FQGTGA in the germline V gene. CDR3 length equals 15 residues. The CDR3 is CASSPHGGSRVEQYF. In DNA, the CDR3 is TGTGCCAGCAGCCCCCATGGCGGGAGTCGGGTCGAGCAGTACTTC.

This CDR3 reads CATSSSTSGSWETQYF. The CDR3, as DNA: TGTGCCACCAGCAGCTCTACTAGCGGGAGTTGGGAGACCCAGTACTTC. This chain links TRBV15 with TRBJ2-5; 11 bases match TRBD2. V lost 3 bases to trimming and J lost 5 bases; unmatched junction nucleotides: 8. Looked up from germline, CDR1 is LNHNV and CDR2 is YYDKDF (reference sequence). CDR3 length equals 16 residues.

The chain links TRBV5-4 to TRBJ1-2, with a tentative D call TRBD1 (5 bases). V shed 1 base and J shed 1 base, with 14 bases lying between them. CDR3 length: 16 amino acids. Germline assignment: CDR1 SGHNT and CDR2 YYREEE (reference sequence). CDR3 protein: CASSLYRGERNYGYTF. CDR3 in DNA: TGTGCCAGCAGCTTGTATAGGGGCGAACGTAACTATGGCTACACCTTC. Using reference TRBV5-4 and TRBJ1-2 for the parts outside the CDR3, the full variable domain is ETGVTQSPTHLIKTRGQQVTLRCSSQSGHNTVSWYQQALGQGPQFIFQYYREEENGRGNFPPRFSGLQFPNYSSELNVNALELDDSALYLCASSLYRGERNYGYTFGSGTRLTVV.

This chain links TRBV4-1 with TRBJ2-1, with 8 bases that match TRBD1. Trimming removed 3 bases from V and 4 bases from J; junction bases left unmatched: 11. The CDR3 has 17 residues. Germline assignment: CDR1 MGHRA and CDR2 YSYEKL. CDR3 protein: CASSQKPGQEFYNEQFF. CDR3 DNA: TGCGCCAGCAGCCAGAAGCCGGGACAGGAATTTTACAATGAGCAGTTCTTC.

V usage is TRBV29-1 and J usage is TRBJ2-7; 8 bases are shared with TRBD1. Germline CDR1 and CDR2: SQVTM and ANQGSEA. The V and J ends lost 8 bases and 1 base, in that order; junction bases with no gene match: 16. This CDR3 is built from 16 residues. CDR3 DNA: TGCAGCATGACCGGGACAGGAAGGACGGGATCCTACGAGCAGTACTTC. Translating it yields CSMTGTGRTGSYEQYF.

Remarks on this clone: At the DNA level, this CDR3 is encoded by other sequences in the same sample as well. This CDR3 is CASSLAGTDTQYF. The CDR3, as DNA: TGCGCCAGCAGCTTGGCCGGCACAGATACGCAGTATTTT. This chain uses TRBV5-1 with TRBJ2-3; D is ambiguous. The length of the CDR3 is 13 residues. V lost 0 bases to trimming and J lost 1 base, with 3 bases between them. CDR1 is SGHRS, CDR2 YFSETQ, per germline.

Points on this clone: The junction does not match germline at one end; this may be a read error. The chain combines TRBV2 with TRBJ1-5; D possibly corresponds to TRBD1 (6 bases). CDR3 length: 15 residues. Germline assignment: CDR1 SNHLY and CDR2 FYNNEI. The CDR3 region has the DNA TGTTCCAGCAGTCAGACAGGTTTTAGCAATCAGCCCCAGCATTTT. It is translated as CSSSQTGFSNQPQHF.

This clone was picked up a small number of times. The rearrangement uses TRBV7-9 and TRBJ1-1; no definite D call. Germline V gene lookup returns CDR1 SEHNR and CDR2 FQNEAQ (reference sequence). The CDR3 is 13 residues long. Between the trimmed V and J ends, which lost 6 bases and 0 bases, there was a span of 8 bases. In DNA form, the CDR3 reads TGTGCCAGCAGAATGGGCATGAACACTGAAGCTTTCTTT. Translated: CASRMGMNTEAFF.

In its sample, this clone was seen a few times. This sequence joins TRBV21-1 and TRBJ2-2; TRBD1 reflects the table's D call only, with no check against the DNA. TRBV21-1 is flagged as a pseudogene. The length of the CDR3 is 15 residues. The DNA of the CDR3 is TGTGCCAGCAGGAGACCACATCAGGGTCCCGGGGAGCTGTTTTTT. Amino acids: CASRRPHQGPGELFF.

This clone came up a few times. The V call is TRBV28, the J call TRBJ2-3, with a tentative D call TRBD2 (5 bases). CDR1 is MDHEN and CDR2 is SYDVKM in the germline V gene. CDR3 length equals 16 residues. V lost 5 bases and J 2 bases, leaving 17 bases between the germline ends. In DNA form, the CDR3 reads TGTGCCAGCAGTCACCTAGATGTGAGGGACACAGATACGCAGTATTTT. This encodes CASSHLDVRDTDTQYF.

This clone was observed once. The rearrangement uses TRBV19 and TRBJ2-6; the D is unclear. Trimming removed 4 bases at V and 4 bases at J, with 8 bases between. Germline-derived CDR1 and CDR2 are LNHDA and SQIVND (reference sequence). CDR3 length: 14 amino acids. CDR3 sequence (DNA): TGTGCCAGTAGTAACTCTGCCGGGGCCAACGTCCTGACTTTC. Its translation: CASSNSAGANVLTF. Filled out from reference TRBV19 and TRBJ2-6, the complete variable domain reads DGGITQSPKYLFRKEGQNVTLSCEQNLNHDAMYWYRQDPGQGLRLIYYSQIVNDFQKGDIAEGYSVSREKKESFPLTVTSAQKNPTAFYLCASSNSAGANVLTFGAGSRLTVL.

CDR3: CASSQESTAASGNTIYF. CDR3 bases: TGCGCCAGCAGCCAAGAATCTACGGCGGCATCTGGAAACACCATATATTTT. V usage is TRBV4-1 and J usage is TRBJ1-3; D unclear. V gave up 0 bases and J gave up 1 base, with 13 bases separating them. Germline-derived CDR1 and CDR2 are MGHRA and YSYEKL. This CDR3 region has 17 residues.